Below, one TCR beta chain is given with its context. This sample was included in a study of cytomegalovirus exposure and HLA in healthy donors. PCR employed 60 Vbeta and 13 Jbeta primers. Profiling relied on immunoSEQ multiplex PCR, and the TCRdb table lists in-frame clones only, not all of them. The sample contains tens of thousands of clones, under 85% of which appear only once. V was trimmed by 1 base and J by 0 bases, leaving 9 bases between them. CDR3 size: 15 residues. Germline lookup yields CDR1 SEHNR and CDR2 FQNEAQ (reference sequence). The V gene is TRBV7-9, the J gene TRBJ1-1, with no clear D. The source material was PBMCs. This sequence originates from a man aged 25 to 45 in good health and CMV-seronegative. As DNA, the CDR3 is TGTGCCAGCAGCTTAGATCAGGCAGTGAACACTGAAGCTTTCTTT. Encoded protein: CASSLDQAVNTEAFF.